A selection of T cell receptor beta chains follows, all from one sample in a study of shared clonotypes between healthy human individuals. The assay was immunoSEQ multiplex PCR, and TCRdb's table has in-frame clones only and misses some. The profile shows more than 1 million clones, approximately 78% of them singletons. Sequenced: memory CD4+ T cells from PBMCs. The receptor source for this set is a man aged 18 to 30 in good health. Some clones in this sample may be carry-over from other donors' samples. The CDR3 runs from the conserved cysteine through the conserved F or W. The D gene is left open where the match is weak.

TRBJ2-7 | TRBV5-4 | TRBD2 | TGTGCCAGCAGCTCCCAGACTAGCGGGAGGGACCAGTACTTC | CASSSQTSGRDQYF
TRBJ2-5 | TRBV6-5 | - | TGTGCCAGCAGGGTCGGAGAGACCCAGTACTTC | CASRVGETQYF
TRBJ1-1 | TRBV5-4 | - | TGTGCCAGCAGCCTCCGGGGGGCTGGGTTGAGTGAAGCTTTCTTT | CASSLRGAGLSEAFF
TRBJ1-2 | TRBV5-5 | - | TGTGCCAGCAGGCTACAAACAGGAACTAACTATGGCTACACCTTC | CASRLQTGTNYGYTF
TRBJ2-1 | TRBV5-1 | - | TGCGCCAGCAGCGTTAGCGGATACAATGAGCAGTTCTTC | CASSVSGYNEQFF
TRBJ1-5 | TRBV28 | - | TGTGCCAGCAGTCTAGGACAGAACAATCAGCCCCAGCATTTT | CASSLGQNNQPQHF
TRBJ2-5 | TRBV2 | TRBD1 | TGTGCCAGCAGTGAAGCAGGGGGCAAGACCCAGTACTTC | CASSEAGGKTQYF
TRBJ2-3 | TRBV5-4 | TRBD2 | TGTGCCAGCAGCATGGGACTAGCGGGACCCCGCGGGGGGAATACGCAGTATTTT | CASSMGLAGPRGGNTQYF
TRBJ2-3 | TRBV28 | - | TGTGCCAGCAGTTTGGCCCGAACTAGCACAGATACGCAGTATTTT | CASSLARTSTDTQYF
TRBJ2-3 | TRBV29-1 | - | TGCAGCGTCCCTGGTGGGGATACGCAGTATTTT | CSVPGGDTQYF